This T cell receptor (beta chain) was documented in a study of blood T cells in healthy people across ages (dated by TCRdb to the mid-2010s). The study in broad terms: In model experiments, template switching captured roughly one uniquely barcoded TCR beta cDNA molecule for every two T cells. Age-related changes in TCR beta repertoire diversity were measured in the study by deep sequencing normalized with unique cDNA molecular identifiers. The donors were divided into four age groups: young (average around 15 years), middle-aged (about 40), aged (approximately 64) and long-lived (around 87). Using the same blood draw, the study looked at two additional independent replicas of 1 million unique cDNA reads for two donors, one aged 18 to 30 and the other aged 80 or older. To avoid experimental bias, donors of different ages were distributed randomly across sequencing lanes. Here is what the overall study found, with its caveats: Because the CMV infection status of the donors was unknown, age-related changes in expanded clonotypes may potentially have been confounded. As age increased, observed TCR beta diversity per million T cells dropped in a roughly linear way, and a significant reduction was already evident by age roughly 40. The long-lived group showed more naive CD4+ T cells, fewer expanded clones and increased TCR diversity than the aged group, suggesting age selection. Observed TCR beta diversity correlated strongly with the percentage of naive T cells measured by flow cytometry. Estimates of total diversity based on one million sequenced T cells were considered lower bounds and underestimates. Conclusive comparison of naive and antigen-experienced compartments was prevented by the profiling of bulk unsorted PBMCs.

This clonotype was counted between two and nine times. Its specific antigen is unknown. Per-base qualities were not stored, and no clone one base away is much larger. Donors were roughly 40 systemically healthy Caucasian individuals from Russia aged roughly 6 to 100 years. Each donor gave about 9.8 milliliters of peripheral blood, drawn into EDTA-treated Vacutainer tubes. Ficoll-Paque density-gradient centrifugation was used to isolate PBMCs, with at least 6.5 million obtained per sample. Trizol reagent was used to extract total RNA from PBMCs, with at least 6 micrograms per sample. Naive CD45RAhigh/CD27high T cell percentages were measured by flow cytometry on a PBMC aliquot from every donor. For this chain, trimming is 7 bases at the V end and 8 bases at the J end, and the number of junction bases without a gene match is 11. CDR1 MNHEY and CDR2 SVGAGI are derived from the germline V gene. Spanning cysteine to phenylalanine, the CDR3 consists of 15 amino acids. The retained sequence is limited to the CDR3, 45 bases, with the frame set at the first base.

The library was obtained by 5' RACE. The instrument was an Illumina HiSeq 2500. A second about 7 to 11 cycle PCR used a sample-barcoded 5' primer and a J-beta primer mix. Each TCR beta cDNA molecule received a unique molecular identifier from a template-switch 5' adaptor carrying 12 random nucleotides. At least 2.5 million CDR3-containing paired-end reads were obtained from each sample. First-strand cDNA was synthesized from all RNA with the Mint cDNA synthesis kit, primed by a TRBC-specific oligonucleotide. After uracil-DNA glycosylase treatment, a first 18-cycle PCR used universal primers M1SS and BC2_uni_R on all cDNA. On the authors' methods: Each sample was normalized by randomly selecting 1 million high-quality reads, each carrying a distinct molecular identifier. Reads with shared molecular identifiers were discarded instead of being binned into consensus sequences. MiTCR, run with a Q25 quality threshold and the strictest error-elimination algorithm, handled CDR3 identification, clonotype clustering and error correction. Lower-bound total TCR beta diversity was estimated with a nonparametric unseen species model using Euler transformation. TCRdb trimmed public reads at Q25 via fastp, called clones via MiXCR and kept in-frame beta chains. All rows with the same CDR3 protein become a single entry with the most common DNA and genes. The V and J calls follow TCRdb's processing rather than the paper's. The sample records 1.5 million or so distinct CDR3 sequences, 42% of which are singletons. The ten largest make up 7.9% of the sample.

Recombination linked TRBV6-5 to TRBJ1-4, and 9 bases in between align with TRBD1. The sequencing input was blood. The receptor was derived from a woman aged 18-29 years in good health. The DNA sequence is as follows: TGTGCCAGCACCACCGGGACAGGGACTCGAGAAAAACTGTTTTTT. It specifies CASTTGTGTREKLFF.